This T cell receptor (beta chain) was identified in a study of T cells in lung cancer brain metastases (dated by TCRdb to 2016 to 2019). Background for the entire study: Of the 20 or so patients, 15 to 18 had a history of tobacco use, with a median of around 40 pack-years. Of the approximately 22 patients, 15 to 18 received no interval therapy between resection of the primary and resection of the metastasis. The median interval between acquisition of the primary specimen and acquisition of the brain metastasis specimen was around twelve months. TCR beta CDR3 repertoires were compared between fully resected primary non-small cell lung cancers and paired brain metastases. The cohort comprised some 20 patients contributing some 40 specimens, one primary lung lesion and one brain metastasis each. The median age of the patients at first diagnosis was around 59 years, and the group included 9 males and some 11 females. DNA integrity number averaged about 4 in both primary and metastatic specimens, with no significant difference between sites. General conclusions and limits of the study: Most clones were found to be lesion-specific, and limited overlap was observed between paired lesions (mean Morisita index 0.23). In brain metastases, the ten most abundant clones accounted for a significantly larger fraction of the repertoire than in primaries, a finding that suggests clonal expansion. Retrieval of the complete infiltrating T cell repertoire may have been prevented by DNA fragmentation in FFPE samples. It was not possible to control for the effects of preoperative corticosteroids on T cell infiltration in brain metastases. Compared with their paired primaries, brain metastases had significantly fewer unique productive clones (median roughly 1,400 versus 4,700).

Resection was performed in the patients for synchronous oligometastatic disease or for delayed recurrence of a solitary brain metastasis. To avoid including cancers other than NSCLC, any patient with a history of multiple malignancies was excluded. Tumor areas were macrodissected from roughly 5 deparaffinized 8 to 10 um unstained sections guided by marked H&E slides. Every specimen was formalin-fixed and paraffin-embedded (FFPE). Genomic DNA was extracted using the AllPrep DNA/RNA FFPE Kit. Between roughly 2.24 and 4.92 ug genomic DNA was input per sample, with paired samples receiving equal DNA input. TCR beta libraries were built with the immunoSEQ hsTCRbeta Kit using multiplexed V and J gene primers in two PCR steps. Pooled libraries, together with positive and negative controls, were sequenced on an Illumina MiSeq with a 100-cycle paired-end protocol. The source study handled its data this way. Raw data were processed by the immunoSEQ vendor into normalized, annotated TCR beta repertoire reports. Richness was defined as unique clones by nucleotide sequence, and total richness was extrapolated with the iChao1 and Efron-Thisted estimators. Paired lesions were characterized and compared using Pielou's evenness, Simpson's index, top-ten clone proportional abundance, and the Morisita overlap index. Drawn from immuneACCESS, this table holds only the in-frame rearrangements with V and J called that TCRdb kept. Clones are partly lost; checked studies trace under half to an unresolved V gene and leave the rest unexplained. That table supplies the V and J calls and clone size; D and trimming were determined from the DNA. In this sample the table shows over 4,500 clones, 84% of which occur a single time. The ten largest clones capture roughly 3% of the sample.

As regards this clone: It has no known antigen specificity. The likely explanation is a read error, given a far larger clone one base away.

This sequence originates from a woman in her 50s with non-small cell lung cancer. Source material: tumor tissue from the primary lung tumor. The meaning of the sample's cell subset or site label: primary lung cancer lesion.

The DNA is as follows: TGTGCCATCAGTGACTTACAGATAGGAGTCACTGAAACTTTCTTT. Its translation is CAISDLQIGVTETFF. The V and J genes are TRBV10-3 and TRBJ1-1; no D gene is confidently identified. CDR1 ENHRY and CDR2 SYGVKD are derived from the germline V gene. The CDR3, cysteine through phenylalanine, is 15 amino acids long. CDR3 DNA is the only sequence kept; it has 45 bases, read in frame from the first base.